One sample yielded the 25 T cell receptor beta chains listed below, sequenced in a study of cytomegalovirus exposure and HLA in healthy donors. TCRdb keeps only in-frame clones here, not all; method: immunoSEQ multiplex PCR. The repertoire holds 60,000 to 85,000 clones, with under 96% as singletons. Sequencing was done on a sample of PBMCs. The receptor source for this set is a woman aged 18-35 years in good health and CMV-seropositive.

J is TRBJ1-3 and V is TRBV5-5; TRBD1 is a possible D gene (6 bases). Deletions cut 3 bases from V and 4 bases from J, with 20 bases between. Germline CDR1 is SGHKS and CDR2 is YYEKEE (reference sequence). The CDR3 loop spans 17 amino acids. The CDR3, as DNA: TGTGCCAGCAGCTCGCAAAACCCCACAGGGTCCGGAAACACCATATATTTT. Protein product: CASSSQNPTGSGNTIYF.

The chain recombines TRBV30 with TRBJ1-2; no firm D call. Trimming removed 0 bases from V and 4 bases from J, with 12 bases in between. This CDR3 is 14 amino acids long. Per the germline V gene, CDR1 is GTSNPN and CDR2 is SVGIG (reference sequence). CDR3 protein: CAWSVPGSGYGYTF. DNA for the CDR3: TGTGCCTGGAGTGTCCCGGGGTCAGGCTATGGCTACACCTTC.

This chain links TRBV18 with TRBJ2-1; the D gene is possibly TRBD2 (6 bases). The V end lost 1 base, the J end lost 5 bases, and 15 bases lay between the germline ends. The V gene's germline CDR1 is KGHSH and CDR2 LQKENI. CDR3 length: 16 residues. For the CDR3, the DNA is TGTGCCAGCTCACCACGGGGTGGGAGGCCCCACAATGAGCAGTTCTTC. Protein sequence: CASSPRGGRPHNEQFF.

The genes are TRBV25-1 and TRBJ2-7; D not certain. This CDR3 region has 10 residues. Germline V CDR1 and CDR2: MGHDK, SYGVNS. V was clipped by 5 bases and J by 5 bases, with 4 bases between them. The CDR3 bases are TGTGCCAGCAGTCCCGACGAGCAGTACTTC. Protein product: CASSPDEQYF.

The CDR3 loop is CASSAFGGSANEQFF. Here the CDR3 DNA reads TGTGCCAGCAGTGCCTTTGGGGGGTCCGCGAATGAGCAGTTCTTC. The chain is built from TRBV2 and TRBJ2-1, with D tentatively TRBD2 (6 bases). The length of the CDR3 is 15 residues. Trimming took 4 bases from V and 7 from J, leaving 17 bases between them. Per germline, CDR1 SNHLY and CDR2 FYNNEI.

The gene calls are TRBV19 and TRBJ1-1, with D unclear. CDR3 length: 15 amino acids. V was pared by 3 bases and J by 1 base, with 12 bases between. Germline V gives CDR1 LNHDA, CDR2 SQIVND (reference sequence). CDR3 sequence reads: CASSMNTSPNTEAFF. CDR3 nucleotide sequence: TGTGCCAGTAGTATGAACACATCCCCGAACACTGAAGCTTTCTTT.

The genes are TRBV5-4 and TRBJ1-1, with unresolved D. Looked up from germline, CDR1 is SGHNT and CDR2 is YYREEE (reference sequence). V lost 1 base and J 6 bases, leaving 10 bases between the germline ends. The CDR3 length is 13 residues. The CDR3 loop reads CASSLTQASEAFF. CDR3 nucleotide sequence: TGTGCCAGCAGCTTGACGCAGGCTTCTGAAGCTTTCTTT.

The J gene is TRBJ2-5, the V gene TRBV7-2; D gene uncertain. The CDR3 is made up of 11 amino acids. Germline V lookup: CDR1 SGHTA, CDR2 FQGNSA. V lost 6 bases and J 6 bases, leaving 8 bases between the germline ends. The CDR3 bases are TGTGCCAGCAGTCCGGGTCAGACCCAGTACTTC. Protein: CASSPGQTQYF. Variable domain in full (rest from reference TRBV7-2 and TRBJ2-5): GAGVSQSPSNKVTEKGKDVELRCDPISGHTALYWYRQSLGQGLEFLIYFQGNSAPDKSGLPSDRFSAERTGGSVSTLTIQRTQQEDSAVYLCASSPGQTQYFGPGTRLLVL.

The J gene is TRBJ1-2, the V gene TRBV4-3; D ambiguous. V was trimmed by 1 base and J by 8 bases, leaving 17 bases between them. This CDR3 has 15 residues. Per germline, CDR1 LGHNA and CDR2 YSLEER. The CDR3 reads CASSQAEGWGGGYTF. The CDR3 DNA reads TGCGCCAGCAGCCAAGCGGAGGGCTGGGGTGGAGGCTACACCTTC.

The rearrangement links TRBV7-6 to TRBJ2-7, with TRBD2 matching 8 bases. The CDR3 runs 15 residues. CDR1 is SGHVS, CDR2 FNYEAQ, per germline. After removal of 1 base from V and 6 bases from J, the junction contained 8 bases not matched to a gene. In nucleotides, the CDR3 is TGTGCCAGCAGCTTAGTCGGGGGGGGGACTCGCGAGCAGTACTTC. As protein: CASSLVGGGTREQYF. The complete variable domain, with remaining parts taken from reference TRBV7-6 and TRBJ2-7, reads GAGVSQSPRYKVTKRGQDVALRCDPISGHVSLYWYRQALGQGPEFLTYFNYEAQQDKSGLPNDRFSAERPEGSISTLTIQRTEQRDSAMYRCASSLVGGGTREQYFGPGTRLTVT.

The chain uses TRBV2 and TRBJ2-3; D ambiguous. This CDR3 is built from 13 residues. CDR1 and CDR2 from the germline V gene are SNHLY and FYNNEI. V was shortened by 5 bases and J by 1 base, with 7 bases between the two germline ends. The CDR3 bases are TGTGCCAGCAGTTTGGCAGGCACAGATACGCAGTATTTT. The encoded protein is CASSLAGTDTQYF. Together with reference TRBV2 and TRBJ2-3, the CDR3 gives the full variable domain: EPEVTQTPSHQVTQMGQEVILRCVPISNHLYFYWYRQILGQKVEFLVSFYNNEISEKSEIFDDQFSVERPDGSNFTLKIRSTKLEDSAMYFCASSLAGTDTQYFGPGTRLTVL.

This chain links TRBV28 with TRBJ1-1; 9 nucleotides agree with TRBD1. Germline CDR1 MDHEN, CDR2 SYDVKM. The CDR3 has 13 residues. Trimming at V came to 6 bases and at J to 4 bases, leaving 3 bases not matched to a gene. The CDR3 sequence: CASRTTGGTEAFF. The CDR3 nucleotides are TGTGCCAGCAGAACGACAGGGGGCACTGAAGCTTTCTTT.

The chain couples TRBV11-3 to TRBJ2-1, with TRBD2 matching 9 bases. The V and J ends lost 0 bases and 9 bases, in that order; junction bases with no gene match: 9. Germline V CDR1 and CDR2: SGHNT, YENEEA. The CDR3 runs 16 residues. CDR3: CASSLDSLAGISEQFF. CDR3 DNA sequence: TGTGCCAGCAGCTTAGATTCGCTAGCGGGAATCAGTGAGCAGTTCTTC. The full variable domain, with the rest looked up from reference TRBV11-3 and TRBJ2-1, is EAGVVQSPRYKIIEKKQPVAFWCNPISGHNTLYWYLQNLGQGPELLIRYENEEAVDDSQLPKDRFSAERLKGVDSTLKIQPAELGDSAVYLCASSLDSLAGISEQFFGPGTRLTVL.

This chain joins TRBV6-5 and TRBJ2-7, with a possible D match to TRBD2 (5 bases). Germline V gene sequence: CDR1 MNHEY, CDR2 SVGAGI. V lost 6 bases and J 5 bases, leaving 17 bases between the germline ends. The CDR3 loop spans 14 amino acids. CDR3 bases: TGTGCCAGCAGGGACCTTTTTCGAGGGCACGAGCAGTACTTC. It encodes CASRDLFRGHEQYF.

V gene TRBV28 combines with J gene TRBJ2-1; 7 bases map to TRBD2. The germline gives CDR1 MDHEN, CDR2 SYDVKM. This CDR3 region has 13 residues. Losses at the gene ends were 8 bases for V and 1 base for J; bases not matched to a gene: 2. In DNA form, the CDR3 reads TGTGCCAGCTGGGAGGGGTCCTACAATGAGCAGTTCTTC. It encodes CASWEGSYNEQFF.

V is TRBV29-1 and J is TRBJ2-1; 10 bases align to TRBD2. V lost 7 bases, J lost 3 bases, and 9 bases stayed unmatched. The CDR3 extends over 15 amino acids. In germline, CDR1 is SQVTM, CDR2 ANQGSEA. The CDR3 nucleotides read TGCAGCGCCATGGCGACTAGCGGGTTCTACAATGAGCAGTTCTTC. Encoded protein: CSAMATSGFYNEQFF.

The J gene is TRBJ2-7, the V gene TRBV5-4; D might be TRBD2 (5 bases). This CDR3 has 14 residues. CDR1 SGHNT and CDR2 YYREEE come from the germline V gene (reference sequence). Between the trimmed V and J ends, which lost 1 base and 0 bases, there was a span of 8 bases. Here the CDR3 reads CASSLSGNSYEQYF. CDR3 DNA: TGTGCCAGCAGCTTGTCGGGGAACTCCTACGAGCAGTACTTC.

As to this clone: Other DNA sequences within the sample encode an identical CDR3. V usage is TRBV7-3 and J usage is TRBJ2-7, with 8 bases aligning to TRBD1. Germline CDR1 is SGHTA and CDR2 is FQGTGA. The trim removed 5 bases at V and 3 bases at J, leaving 3 bases unmatched. This CDR3 region has 13 residues. CDR3 sequence (DNA): TGTGCCAGCAGCCCCGGACAGGGCTACGAGCAGTACTTC. Amino acid sequence: CASSPGQGYEQYF.

This rearrangement joins TRBV6-1 to TRBJ2-7, with TRBD2 matching 8 bases. This CDR3 is 15 amino acids long. V was pared by 6 bases and J by 0 bases, with 7 bases of the junction left unmatched. Germline loops: CDR1 MNHNS, CDR2 SASEGT. This chain's CDR3 is CASRKIGLASYEQYF. CDR3 DNA: TGTGCCAGCAGAAAGATAGGACTAGCCTCCTACGAGCAGTACTTC.

This clone has a handful of counts. Compared with germline, one end of the junction differs, possibly owing to a read error. V and J are TRBV4-1 and TRBJ2-1, with TRBD2 matching over 7 bases. CDR1 is MGHRA, CDR2 YSYEKL, per germline. The CDR3 is 12 amino acids. DNA of the CDR3: TGCGCCAGCAGCCGGGACTACGATGAGCAGTTCTTC. Its protein is CASSRDYDEQFF.

This chain uses TRBV9 with TRBJ2-1; 8 bases agree with TRBD2. Germline V CDR1 and CDR2: SGDLS, YYNGEE. The V and J ends lost 0 bases and 6 bases, in that order; junction bases with no gene match: 8. The CDR3 length is 16 residues. Here the CDR3 DNA reads TGTGCCAGCAGCGTAGCGGGGCTAGCGGGTTTCAATGAGCAGTTCTTC. Translated, it gives CASSVAGLAGFNEQFF. The full variable domain, completed using reference TRBV9 and TRBJ2-1, is DSGVTQTPKHLITATGQRVTLRCSPRSGDLSVYWYQQSLDQGLQFLIQYYNGEERAKGNILERFSAQQFPDLHSELNLSSLELGDSALYFCASSVAGLAGFNEQFFGPGTRLTVL.

This clone was detected once. The chain has TRBV19 and TRBJ2-7, with 10 bases matching TRBD1. The germline gives CDR1 LNHDA, CDR2 SQIVND (reference sequence). The CDR3 is 15 amino acids. V lost 3 bases, J lost 2 bases, and 4 bases stayed unmatched. The CDR3 region is CASSIRTGGTYEQYF. The CDR3 nucleotides read TGTGCCAGTAGTATCCGGACAGGGGGGACCTACGAGCAGTACTTC.

This chain links TRBV4-3 with TRBJ1-2; 10 nucleotides match TRBD1. Germline-derived CDR1 and CDR2 are LGHNA and YSLEER. Trimming took 2 bases from V and 5 from J; bases not matched to a gene: 5. This CDR3 has 15 residues. CDR3 bases: TGCGCCAGCAGCCAAACCGGGACAGGGGTGTATGGCTACACCTTC. This codes for CASSQTGTGVYGYTF.

The V call is TRBV7-8, the J call TRBJ2-1; D is perhaps TRBD1 (6 bases). Germline loops: CDR1 SGHVS, CDR2 FQNEAQ. Trimming pared 4 bases from V and 12 bases from J, leaving 10 bases between. The CDR3 sequence is 11 residues long. The CDR3 region has the DNA TGTGCCAGCAGCTACGGCAGGGGGCAGTTCTTC. It codes for CASSYGRGQFF.

This clone was seen a single time. The genes are TRBV7-9 and TRBJ2-7, with 8 bases lining up with TRBD2. Germline V gene data show CDR1 as SEHNR and CDR2 as FQNEAQ (reference sequence). Unmatched junction bases numbered 10, after V lost 3 bases and J lost 9 bases. The CDR3 has 14 amino acids. CDR3 in amino acids: CASSLGASGPGQYF. For the CDR3, the DNA is TGTGCCAGCAGCTTGGGGGCTAGCGGGCCCGGGCAGTACTTC.